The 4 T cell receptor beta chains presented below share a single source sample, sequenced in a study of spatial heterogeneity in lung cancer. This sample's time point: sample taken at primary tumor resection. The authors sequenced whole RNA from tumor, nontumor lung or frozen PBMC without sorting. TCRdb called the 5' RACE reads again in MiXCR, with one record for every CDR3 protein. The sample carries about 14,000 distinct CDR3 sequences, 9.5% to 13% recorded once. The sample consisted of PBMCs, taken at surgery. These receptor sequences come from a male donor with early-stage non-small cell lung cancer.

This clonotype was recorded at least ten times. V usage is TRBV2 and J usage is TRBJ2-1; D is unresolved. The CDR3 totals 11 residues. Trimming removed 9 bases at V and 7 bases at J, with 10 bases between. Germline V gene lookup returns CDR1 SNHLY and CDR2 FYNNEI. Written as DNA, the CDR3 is TGTGCCAGTCTCGACTTAAATGAGCAGTTCTTC. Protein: CASLDLNEQFF.

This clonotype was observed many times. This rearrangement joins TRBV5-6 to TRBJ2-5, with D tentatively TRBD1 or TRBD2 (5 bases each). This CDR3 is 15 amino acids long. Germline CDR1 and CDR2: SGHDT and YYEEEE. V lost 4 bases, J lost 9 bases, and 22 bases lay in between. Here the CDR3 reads CASSGRRQSRAAQYF. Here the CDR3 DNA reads TGTGCCAGCAGCGGCCGTCGACAGTCAAGAGCGGCCCAGTACTTC.

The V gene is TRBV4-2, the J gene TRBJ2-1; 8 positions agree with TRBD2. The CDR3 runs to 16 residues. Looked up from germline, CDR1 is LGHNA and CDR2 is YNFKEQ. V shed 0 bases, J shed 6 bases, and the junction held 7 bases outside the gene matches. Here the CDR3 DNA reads TGTGCCAGCAGCCAAGAAGCGGGAGCGGGAGTCAATGAGCAGTTCTTC. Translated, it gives CASSQEAGAGVNEQFF.

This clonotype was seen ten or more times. The CDR3 nucleotides are TGCAGCGTTGTTGCCAGCGGGAGCAATCAAGAGACCCAGTACTTC. Translated, it gives CSVVASGSNQETQYF. The V and J genes are TRBV29-1 and TRBJ2-5, with TRBD2 identical over 8 bases. The germline CDR1 and CDR2 sequences are SQVTM and ANQGSEA. Trimming took 4 bases from V and 2 from J; bases not matched to a gene: 9. The CDR3 is made up of 15 amino acids.